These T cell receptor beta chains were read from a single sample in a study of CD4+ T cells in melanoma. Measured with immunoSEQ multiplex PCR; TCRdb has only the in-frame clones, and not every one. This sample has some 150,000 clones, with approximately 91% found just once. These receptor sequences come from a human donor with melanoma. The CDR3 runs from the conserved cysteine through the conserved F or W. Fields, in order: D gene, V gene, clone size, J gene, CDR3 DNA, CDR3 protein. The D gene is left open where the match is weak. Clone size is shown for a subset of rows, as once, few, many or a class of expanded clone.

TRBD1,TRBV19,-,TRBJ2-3,TGTGCCAGTGGGGACAGGGTGAGCACAGATACGCAGTATTTT,CASGDRVSTDTQYF
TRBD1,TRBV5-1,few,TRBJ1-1,TGCGCCAGCAGCATACAGGGGGGGGACACTGAAGCTTTCTTT,CASSIQGGDTEAFF
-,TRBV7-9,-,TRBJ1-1,TGTGCCAGCAGCTCCCCTCAGGCTAGGGGTGAAGCTTTCTTT,CASSSPQARGEAFF
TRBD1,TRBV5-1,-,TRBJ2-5,TGCGCCAGCAGAGTACAGGGGAGCCAAGAGACCCAGTACTTC,CASRVQGSQETQYF
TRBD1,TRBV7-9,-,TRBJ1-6,TGTGCCAGCAGCTACGGACAGGGCTTTTATAATTCACCCCTCCACTTT,CASSYGQGFYNSPLHF
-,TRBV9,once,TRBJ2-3,TGTGCCAGCAGCGTAGCGTCACGGGGCGATACGCAGTATTTT,CASSVASRGDTQYF
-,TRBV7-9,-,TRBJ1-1,TGTGCCAGCAGCTTCCTAAGAGGGGACGGCACTGAAGCTTTCTTT,CASSFLRGDGTEAFF
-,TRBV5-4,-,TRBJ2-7,TGTGCCAGCAGTACTGGTTACGAGCAGTACTTC,CASSTGYEQYF
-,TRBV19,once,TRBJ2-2,TGTGCCAGTAGTAGATCGGACATATTCACCGGGGAGCTGTTTTTT,CASSRSDIFTGELFF
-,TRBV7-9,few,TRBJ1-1,TGTGCCAGCAGTTCGAGGGTGAACACTGAAGCTTTCTTT,CASSSRVNTEAFF
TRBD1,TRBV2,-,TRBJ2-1,TGTGCCAGCAGGATAACAGGGGGCGGGCTGAATGAGCAGTTCTTC,CASRITGGGLNEQFF
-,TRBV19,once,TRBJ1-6,TGTGCCAGTTCCCGGGAGATGGGTAATTCACCCCTCCACTTT,CASSREMGNSPLHF
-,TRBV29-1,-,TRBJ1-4,TGCAGCGCCATGGACAGCGCCGCAACTAATGAAAAACTGTTTTTT,CSAMDSAATNEKLFF
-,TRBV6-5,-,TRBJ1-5,TGTGCCAGCAGTACCCCCGGGGGAGGGCAGCCCCAGCATTTT,CASSTPGGGQPQHF
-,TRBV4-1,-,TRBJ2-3,TGCGCCAGCAGCACTCGACCCGCGGACGTTAGCACAGATACGCAGTATTTT,CASSTRPADVSTDTQYF
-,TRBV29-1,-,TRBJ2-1,TGCAGCGTGTGGGGATCGCCGCTCTCGGGCACCTACAATGAGCAGTTCTTC,CSVWGSPLSGTYNEQFF
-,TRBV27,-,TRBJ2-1,TGTGCCAGCAGTTTTCACGCGGGAAAAAGCAATGAGCAGTTCTTC,CASSFHAGKSNEQFF
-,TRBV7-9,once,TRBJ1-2,TGTGCCAGCAGCTTAGTAGGGGCGCCTTCGTATGGCTACACCTTC,CASSLVGAPSYGYTF
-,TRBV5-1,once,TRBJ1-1,TGCGCCAGCAGCCTCGGGCCGGGGAACACTGAAGCTTTCTTT,CASSLGPGNTEAFF
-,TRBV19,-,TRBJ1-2,TGTGCCAGTAGTATACCGACAGGCCGCGGCTACACCTTC,CASSIPTGRGYTF
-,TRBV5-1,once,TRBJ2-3,TGCGCCAGCAGCTTCCAGGGCCCCACAGATACGCAGTATTTT,CASSFQGPTDTQYF
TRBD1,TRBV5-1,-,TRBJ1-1,TGCGCCAGCAGCTTCACAGGGGGCGTTACTGAAGCTTTCTTT,CASSFTGGVTEAFF
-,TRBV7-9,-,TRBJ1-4,TGTGCCAGCAGCTTAGCGCCCGCAACTAATGAAAAACTGTTTTTT,CASSLAPATNEKLFF
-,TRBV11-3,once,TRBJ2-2,TGTGCCAGCAGCTTCAGGACCACCGGGGAGCTGTTTTTT,CASSFRTTGELFF
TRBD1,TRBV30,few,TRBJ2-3,TGTGCCTGGACACAGGGGGCCTCCACAGATACGCAGTATTTT,CAWTQGASTDTQYF